This T cell receptor beta chain is from a study of blood T cell repertoires in COVID-19. Sequencing was performed with immunoSEQ multiplex PCR; in TCRdb, only in-frame clones are kept and a portion is missing. The sample gives about 68,000 clones, 86% of which show up once; around 6% is in the top ten. The specimen was peripheral blood. This clonotype originated in a man aged 80 or over with COVID-19, enrolled during active disease.

The CDR3 loop is CASSFGAGEKLFF. CDR3 coding DNA: TGTGCCAGCAGTTTTGGGGCAGGCGAAAAACTGTTTTTT. The J gene is TRBJ1-4, the V gene TRBV12-3 or TRBV12-4, with a possible D match to TRBD1 (5 bases). The CDR3 has 13 residues. V was trimmed by 3 bases and J by 8 bases, leaving 10 bases between them.